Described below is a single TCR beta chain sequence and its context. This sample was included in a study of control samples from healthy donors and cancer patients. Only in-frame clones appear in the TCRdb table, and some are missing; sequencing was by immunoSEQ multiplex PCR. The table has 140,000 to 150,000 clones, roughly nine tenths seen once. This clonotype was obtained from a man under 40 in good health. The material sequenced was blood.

CDR3 protein: CASSQVTPRPEKLFF. In DNA, the CDR3 is TGCGCCAGCAGCCAAGTAACCCCCAGACCTGAAAAACTGTTTTTT. This chain uses TRBV4-1 with TRBJ1-4; D ambiguous. The CDR3 length is 15 residues. V shed 1 base and J shed 7 bases, with 13 bases lying between them. The germline V gene has CDR1 MGHRA and CDR2 YSYEKL.